This T cell receptor (beta chain) was sequenced for a study of blood T cell repertoires in COVID-19. Turning to the study itself: Some COVID-19 samples were acute and others convalescent; all came from the United States, Italy and Spain. T cells, B-cell-depleted T cells, or PBMCs supplied cDNA or gDNA.

How the authors handled the data: Nucleated cell counts were estimated from reference gene primer amplification. Using immunoSEQ multiplex PCR, the repertoire was profiled, and TCRdb retains in-frame clones only, with some absent. The D gene and trimming were derived from the DNA, and the V and J assignments and clone size from that table. The data hold roughly 74,000 clones, with 70% to 90% observed a single time. CDR3 length equals 14 residues. J lost 5 bases, V lost 2 bases, and 2 bases had no gene match. Germline loops: CDR1 SGHNT, CDR2 YYREEE (reference sequence). The rearrangement joins TRBV5-4 to TRBJ2-2; 8 bases match TRBD2. This receptor was obtained from a woman older than 75 with active or convalescent COVID-19. The sequenced material came from peripheral blood. CDR3 DNA sequence: TGTGCCAGCAGCTTCCGGGAGGGTACCGGGGAGCTGTTTTTT. Protein: CASSFREGTGELFF.